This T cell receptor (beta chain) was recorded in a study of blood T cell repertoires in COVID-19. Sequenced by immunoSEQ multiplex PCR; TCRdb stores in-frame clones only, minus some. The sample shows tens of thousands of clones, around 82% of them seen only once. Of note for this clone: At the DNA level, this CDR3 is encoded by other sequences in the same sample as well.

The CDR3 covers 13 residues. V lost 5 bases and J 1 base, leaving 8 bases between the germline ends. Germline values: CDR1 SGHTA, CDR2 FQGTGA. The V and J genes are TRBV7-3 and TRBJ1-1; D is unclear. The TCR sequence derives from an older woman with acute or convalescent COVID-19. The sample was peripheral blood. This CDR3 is CASSLSGNTEAFF. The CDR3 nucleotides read TGTGCCAGCAGCCTTTCAGGGAACACTGAAGCTTTCTTT.